This TCR beta chain emerged from a study of cytomegalovirus exposure and HLA in healthy donors (dated by TCRdb to 2015 to 2018). For context, the study as a whole: An earlier analysis of 587 of the donors reported under 300 Gb of sequence data and around 110 million unique TCR beta sequences obtained from about 170 million T cells. An early release covering over 500 HLA-typed donors comprised about 320 gigabases of sequencing data and 65 million to 100 million unique TCR sequences. Of the roughly 390 genotyped donors, less than 90% were placed in the genetic ancestry cluster associated with self-reported Caucasian donors. The study aimed to test whether cataloging public T cell receptors could reveal signatures of past pathogen exposure. Using immunosequencing, the study profiled T cell repertoires from 500 to 800 subjects and related those repertoires to cytomegalovirus serostatus. A separate validation cohort of roughly 110 different subjects was used in addition to the approximately 700-subject first cohort. High-throughput TCR immunosequencing, statistical association of individual TCRs with disease status, and machine learning were combined to predict cytomegalovirus infection status. To study patterns of TCR occurrence, a later analysis re-analyzed previously published TCR beta repertoires from around 670 donors and added high-resolution HLA genotyping. In the later analysis, no new phenotypic data were used to find candidate immune exposures; instead, reliance was placed on TCR beta sequences and their occurrence across donors. An earlier analysis of 500 to 750 of the donors applied high-throughput TCR beta sequencing to assess whether each TCR beta V gene segment acted as functional or pseudogenic. Donor age, sex, ethnicity and CMV serostatus were compiled alongside the repertoire data. Genome-wide SNP genotypes for about three fifths of the roughly 700 donors were used in a later genetic analysis, which treated that subset as a discovery cohort. All discovery cohort repertoires had been generated on a single sequencing platform. HLA typing covered class I and class II loci at four-digit resolution. Typing coverage differed by locus: A, B, C, DRB1 and DQB1 were typed in about 620-630 donors, DQA1 in 500 to 550, DPA1 in 600 to 610, and DPB1 in approximately 450. About five DR-DQ haplotypes were treated as single units for association and clustering because of strong linkage in the cohort. Across some 400 genotyped donors of the cohort, an average of about 220,000 unique TCR beta nucleotide sequences per donor were sequenced, and roughly a sixth of those sequences were non-productive.

Concerning this clone itself: Its antigen is unknown. Base-call qualities are not available, and no considerably larger clone is one nucleotide away.

Looking up the germline V gene (reference sequence) yields CDR1 GTSNPN and CDR2 SVGIG. The CDR3, cysteine through phenylalanine, is 10 amino acids long. Just the 30-base CDR3 DNA is kept, in frame starting at base 1. Cut back by 7 bases and 5 bases, the V and J ends lie 8 bases apart. Study-wide conclusions, independent of this receptor: According to a later genetic analysis, donors in an Asian-associated ancestry cluster had fewer N-insertions in productive TCRs than the approximately 700-donor mean. A further reported finding was that TCR beta sequences accurately predicted the HLA-A and HLA-B alleles for most subjects in the first cohort. CMV serostatus was the only immune exposure information available for the cohort. Only TCR beta chains were sequenced in this cohort, and the absence of alpha or paired-chain data limited detectable features. Roughly uniform sequencing depth across donors was assumed in presence/absence analyses, although this assumption may not hold. When HLA alleles, especially DR and DQ, strongly co-occurred, TCR associations were difficult to assign to individual alleles. A later analysis found that most CMV-associated TCR beta chains appeared HLA-restricted, with HLA associations seemingly driven largely by CMV exposure. In a later analysis, HLA-associated TCR beta chains were found to be more clonally expanded and to have lower generation probabilities than equally common non-associated chains. A later genetic analysis associated a missense DCLRE1C variant with V-gene and J-gene trimming of TCR beta chains, and an independent cohort replicated the association. Some IMGT-functional V segments, including TRBV6-2 and TRBV6-3, could not be distinguished by the 87-base-pair reads and were therefore excluded. A cluster of highly shared sequence variants was judged likely to represent a technical artifact of the sequencing pipeline. Across donors, most TCR sequences were observed very rarely, whereas some public TCRs were present in many individuals. In vitro tests confirmed that a few of the cytomegalovirus-associated TCR beta chains recognize cytomegalovirus antigens. Several of the top co-occurrence clusters appeared to be linked to parvovirus B19, influenza, CMV and Epstein-Barr virus, according to a later analysis. At a false discovery rate of 0.05, a later analysis linked approximately 18,000 TCR beta sequences to specific HLA alleles. In an earlier analysis of 500 to 650 of the donors, most TCR beta V segments appeared in productive rearrangements about 87% or about 30% of the time, broadly matching IMGT annotations. According to the authors, the approach could potentially be generalized to other disease states and immunological phenotypes. Correlated functional status among segregating V segments might reflect linkage disequilibrium, but an unknown experimental factor could not be ruled out. According to a later analysis, TCR association rates differed among HLA loci, with DRB1 alleles showing the most associated TCRs and HLA-C alleles showing the fewest. Because counts were too low, some 17 rarely observed V segments, including chromosome 9 orphons, were excluded from the earlier analysis of 587 of the donors. In the study, 150 to 200 TCR beta chains were listed as associated with cytomegalovirus. HLA typing was unavailable for some donors at each locus, so association tests used only the typed subset. The classifier was reported to diagnose cytomegalovirus status with high specificity and sensitivity in both the original and validation cohorts.

The cohort comprised fewer than 700 healthy bone marrow donors. At the time of sampling, all cohort members were nominally healthy, though unrecorded immune exposures were likely present. CMV serostatus was positive for roughly 290 and negative for about 50% of the roughly 700 cohort members, and was not recorded for this donor. A peripheral blood sample was provided by each donor, and peripheral blood mononuclear cells were used for TCR beta sequencing. The Qiagen DNeasy Blood Extraction Kit was used to extract genomic DNA from the blood cell samples. The library was produced with the immunoSEQ multiplex PCR assay. For the multiplex PCR, a mixture combining 60 forward primers for TCR Vbeta segments and 13 reverse primers for TCR Jbeta segments was used. The CDR3 region of rearranged TCR beta genes was amplified from genomic DNA with a multiplex PCR assay. Amplified TCR beta libraries were sequenced as 87-base-pair reads on the Illumina HiSeq System. The published analysis was carried out like this. A later analysis tallied tens of millions of unique TCR beta chains across the approximately 670 repertoires, and approximately 11 million of those chains were shared by two or more donors. Raw reads were error-corrected and collapsed into unique sequences by a nearest-neighbor algorithm in which closely related sequences were merged to remove PCR and sequencing errors. Alignment of CDR3 sequences to IMGT reference sequences was used to assign V, D and J gene segments. Each retained sequence needed at least a six-nucleotide match to both a V gene segment and a J gene segment. Rearrangements were called productive when the CDR3 lacked stop codons and stayed in frame with V and J; all others were non-productive. CDR3 was defined by IMGT convention, running from the second conserved V-encoded cysteine to the conserved J-encoded phenylalanine. The earlier analysis of some 600 of the donors excluded sequences that lacked an unambiguous match to a single V gene segment. An earlier analysis of 587 of the donors called V segments functional above 56.7% productive rearrangements and segregating when the between-donor standard deviation exceeded 5%. To diagnose cytomegalovirus status from the catalog of TCR beta chain sequences, a statistical classification framework was built. A later analysis assigned V and J genes by comparing TCR nucleotide sequences with IMGT/GENE-DB human TR gene sequences. Using the TCRdist pipeline, a later analysis assigned CDR3 sequences along with most-parsimonious VDJ recombination scenarios. In a later analysis, each TCR beta chain was defined by its CDR3 amino acid sequence together with its V-gene family, and reads lacking a unique V-gene family were excluded. To address suspected cross-contamination and a sequencing artifact, a later analysis removed under 600 highly shared, low-generation-probability nucleotide sequences. A later analysis calculated a clonal expansion index for each public chain from normalized within-repertoire ranks of inferred template counts. Generation probabilities in a later analysis came from a VDJ recombination model fitted to out-of-frame rearrangements, and those results were checked against IGoR. In a later analysis, TCR-TCR, TCR-HLA and TCR-CMV co-occurrence was scored with hypergeometric tests, and a repertoire-size bias correction was applied to TCR pairs. False discovery rates were estimated in a later analysis by permuting HLA or CMV assignments 20 times. A later analysis grouped co-occurring TCRs with DBSCAN, adding TCRdist sequence similarity when clustering within HLA-allele-positive subsets. Co-occurrence clustering excluded repertoires with fewer than 30,000 or more than 120,000 public chains, plus five with anomalous nucleotide sharing. TCRdb mirrors the immuneACCESS table, restricted to in-frame sequences. Some clones are absent from its copies; in checked studies, under half trace to an unresolved V gene, and the reason for the others is unknown. V and J calls and clone size follow that table, whereas D and trimming were derived from the DNA. Here the sample has approximately 91,000 clones; 60% to 65% occur a single time. The ten largest make up approximately 2.2% of the sample.

Sequenced sample: PBMCs. The sequence links TRBV30 to TRBJ1-2; confidence is insufficient to name the D gene. This receptor was identified in a human donor in good health. The sequenced DNA is TGTGCCTCCCTAAGATATGGCTACACCTTC. It translates to CASLRYGYTF. Joined to the reference TRBV30 and TRBJ1-2 proteins, this CDR3 gives the full variable domain: SQTIHQWPATLVQPVGSPLSLECTVEGTSNPNLYWYRQAAGRGLQLLFYSVGIGQISSEVPQNLSASRPQDRQFILSSKKLLLSDSGFYLCASLRYGYTFGSGTRLTVV.